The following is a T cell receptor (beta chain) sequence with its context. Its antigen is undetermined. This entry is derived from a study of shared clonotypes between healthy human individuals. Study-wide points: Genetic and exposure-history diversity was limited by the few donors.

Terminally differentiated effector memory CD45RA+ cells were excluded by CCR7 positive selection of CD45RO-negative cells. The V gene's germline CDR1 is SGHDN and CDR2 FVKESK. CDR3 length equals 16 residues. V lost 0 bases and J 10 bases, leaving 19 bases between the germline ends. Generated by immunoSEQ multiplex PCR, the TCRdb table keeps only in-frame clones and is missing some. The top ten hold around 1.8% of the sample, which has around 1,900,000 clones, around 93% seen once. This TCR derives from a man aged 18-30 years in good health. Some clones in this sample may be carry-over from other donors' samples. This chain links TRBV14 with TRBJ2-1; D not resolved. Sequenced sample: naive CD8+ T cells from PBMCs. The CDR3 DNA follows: TGTGCCAGCAGCCAAGATCTTGGGGTCGGCGGATTGGAGCAGTTCTTC. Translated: CASSQDLGVGGLEQFF.